The next 20 T cell receptor beta chains were all read from a single sample in a study of blood T cell repertoires in COVID-19. Data came from immunoSEQ multiplex PCR; TCRdb stores just in-frame clones and leaves some out. The data contain about 69,000 clones, around 86% of them singletons. The specimen was peripheral blood. These receptors came from a man aged 40-50 years with COVID-19, enrolled during active disease.

The genes are TRBV5-8 and TRBJ1-1; D unresolved. The CDR3 covers 16 residues. Germline assignment: CDR1 SGHTS and CDR2 YDEGEE. Trimming removed 4 bases at V and 4 bases at J, with 20 bases between. This CDR3 is CASSASTTPGITEAFF. As DNA, the CDR3 is TGTGCCAGCAGCGCTTCAACCACCCCAGGAATCACTGAAGCTTTCTTT.

The rearrangement uses TRBV7-6 and TRBJ1-6; the match to TRBD1 covers 7 bases. Germline CDR1 SGHVS, CDR2 FNYEAQ. V shed 6 bases, J shed 7 bases, and the junction held 9 bases outside the gene matches. The CDR3 extends over 15 amino acids. CDR3 coding DNA: TGTGCCAGCAGTCCAACCGGGACAGCAAATTCACCCCTCCACTTT. Amino acid sequence: CASSPTGTANSPLHF.

This clone has just a few counts. This chain joins TRBV30 and TRBJ2-5, with TRBD1 as a possible D gene (5 bases). CDR1 is GTSNPN, CDR2 SVGIG, per germline (reference sequence). V was pared by 4 bases and J by 4 bases, with 16 bases between. CDR3 length equals 14 residues. The CDR3 bases are TGTGCCTGGAAAGTGGGCACAGGTCGAGAGACCCAGTACTTC. Translating gives CAWKVGTGRETQYF.

V usage is TRBV28 and J usage is TRBJ2-5; 7 bases are a match to TRBD1. J lost 0 bases, V lost 7 bases, and 11 bases had no gene match. Germline V gene data show CDR1 as MDHEN and CDR2 as SYDVKM. The CDR3 consists of 16 residues. For the CDR3, the DNA is TGTGCCAGCACCACGTTCATCGGGACAGACCAAGAGACCCAGTACTTC. As protein: CASTTFIGTDQETQYF.

This clone was observed once. This chain connects TRBV30 to TRBJ1-4; possibly TRBD1 for D (6 bases). Trimming took off 4 bases at V and 3 bases at J, with 15 bases between the two ends. The length of the CDR3 is 15 residues. Germline V lookup: CDR1 GTSNPN, CDR2 SVGIG (reference sequence). In DNA form, the CDR3 reads TGTGCCTGGAACCTCCGGGACATGGCTAATGAAAAACTGTTTTTT. Encoded protein: CAWNLRDMANEKLFF.

This clone was observed a few times. The chain employs TRBV30 and TRBJ2-7; D is uncertain. The CDR3 is 11 residues long. Germline V gene sequence: CDR1 GTSNPN, CDR2 SVGIG (reference sequence). Trimming stripped 0 bases from V and 6 bases from J, with 6 bases between. The CDR3, as DNA: TGTGCCTGGAGTGTTCTTAGCGAGCAGTACTTC. Translating gives CAWSVLSEQYF.

CDR3 DNA: TGTGCCACCAGGGTAGATAATTCACCCCTCCACTTT. Protein product: CATRVDNSPLHF. This rearrangement joins TRBV10-3 to TRBJ1-6; tentative D call: TRBD1 (5 bases). The CDR3 runs to 12 residues. The germline V gene has CDR1 ENHRY and CDR2 SYGVKD. Trimming pared 10 bases from V and 5 bases from J, leaving 9 bases between.

The chain couples TRBV7-9 to TRBJ2-7, with TRBD1 identical over 7 bases. V dropped 1 base and J dropped 9; count of bases not matched to a gene: 3. CDR1 SEHNR and CDR2 FQNEAQ come from the germline V gene (reference sequence). The CDR3 length is 12 residues. CDR3 loop: CASSLDRGRQYF. In DNA form, the CDR3 reads TGTGCCAGCAGCTTAGACAGGGGAAGGCAGTACTTC.

The chain is built from TRBV5-4 and TRBJ2-2, with TRBD2 as a possible D gene (6 bases). The germline V gene encodes CDR1 SGHNT and CDR2 YYREEE (reference sequence). Trimming took off 4 bases at V and 1 base at J, with 14 bases between the two ends. CDR3 length equals 16 residues. The CDR3 is CASSDHGRGNTGELFF. The DNA for the CDR3 is TGTGCCAGCAGCGACCATGGGCGGGGGAACACCGGGGAGCTGTTTTTT. Full variable domain (rest looked up from reference TRBV5-4 and TRBJ2-2): ETGVTQSPTHLIKTRGQQVTLRCSSQSGHNTVSWYQQALGQGPQFIFQYYREEENGRGNFPPRFSGLQFPNYSSELNVNALELDDSALYLCASSDHGRGNTGELFFGEGSRLTVL.

V usage is TRBV4-1 and J usage is TRBJ2-3, with D perhaps TRBD1 (6 bases). Trimming stripped 0 bases from V and 0 bases from J, with 10 bases between. CDR3 length: 16 amino acids. The germline CDR1 and CDR2 sequences are MGHRA and YSYEKL. The chain's CDR3 is CASSQDGTYSTDTQYF. In DNA form, the CDR3 reads TGCGCCAGCAGCCAAGATGGGACATACAGCACAGATACGCAGTATTTT.

The V gene is TRBV5-4, the J gene TRBJ1-1; 7 nucleotides agree with TRBD1. The germline V gene has CDR1 SGHNT and CDR2 YYREEE (reference sequence). J was trimmed by 0 bases and V by 0 bases; bases with no gene match: 2. This CDR3 comprises 15 residues. The CDR3 region has the DNA TGTGCCAGCAGCTTGGCACAGGGGATGAACACTGAAGCTTTCTTT. Translated: CASSLAQGMNTEAFF.

This rearrangement joins TRBV19 to TRBJ1-2; D is undetermined. The CDR3 runs 13 residues. Germline lookup yields CDR1 LNHDA and CDR2 SQIVND (reference sequence). V was clipped by 4 bases and J by 3 bases, with 9 bases between them. Written as DNA, the CDR3 is TGTGCCAGTAGTACAGGCAGTTACTATGGCTACACCTTC. The encoded protein is CASSTGSYYGYTF.

This chain links TRBV5-1 with TRBJ2-3; 7 nucleotides align to TRBD2. The germline V gene has CDR1 SGHRS and CDR2 YFSETQ. The CDR3 contains 18 residues. V lost 2 bases to trimming and J lost 4 bases; unmatched junction nucleotides: 16. The chain's CDR3 is CASSFKSAATREADTQYF. The DNA for the CDR3 is TGCGCCAGCAGCTTCAAGTCGGCAGCCACCCGGGAGGCAGATACGCAGTATTTT.

This clone occurred once. The chain uses TRBV5-1 and TRBJ2-6; a weak D match, TRBD2 (6 bases). Between the trimmed V and J ends, which lost 4 bases and 0 bases, there was a span of 11 bases. The CDR3 extends over 16 amino acids. The germline V gene has CDR1 SGHRS and CDR2 YFSETQ. The CDR3 is CASSPSGYSGANVLTF. CDR3 bases: TGCGCCAGCAGCCCAAGCGGGTACTCTGGGGCCAACGTCCTGACTTTC.

The V call is TRBV6-2 or TRBV6-3, the J call TRBJ2-5; tentatively, D is TRBD1 (5 bases). Germline CDR1 MNHEY, CDR2 SVGEGT. Trimming removed 5 bases from V and 0 bases from J, with 10 bases in between. The CDR3 contains 14 residues. CDR3 protein: CASSDQGNQETQYF. DNA for the CDR3: TGTGCCAGCAGTGATCAGGGTAACCAAGAGACCCAGTACTTC.

This clone was detected a few times. V and J are TRBV20-1 and TRBJ1-4; D gene ambiguous. The CDR3 is 13 residues long. V dropped 3 bases and J dropped 5 bases, with 10 bases sitting between them. Germline assignment: CDR1 DFQATT and CDR2 SNEGSKA (reference sequence). The CDR3 reads CSASSAENEKLFF. The CDR3 DNA is TGCAGTGCTAGTAGCGCGGAAAATGAAAAACTGTTTTTT.

This chain joins TRBV30 and TRBJ1-2; 7 bases align to TRBD1. V was clipped by 4 bases and J by 5 bases; unmatched bases: 7. Germline CDR1 is GTSNPN and CDR2 is SVGIG (reference sequence). The CDR3 sequence is 13 residues long. The CDR3 DNA is TGTGCCTGGAATGCTGGGACAGAGTATGGCTACACCTTC. Its translation: CAWNAGTEYGYTF.

The rearrangement uses TRBV5-1 and TRBJ1-2; D not resolved. Trimming removed 0 bases at V and 5 bases at J, with 8 bases between. Germline CDR1 and CDR2: SGHRS and YFSETQ. The CDR3 is 13 residues long. The CDR3 loop reads CASSLGDGYGYTF. The DNA of the CDR3 is TGCGCCAGCAGCTTGGGAGACGGGTATGGCTACACCTTC.

This sequence joins TRBV30 and TRBJ1-1; a weak D match, TRBD1 (5 bases). CDR1 and CDR2 from the germline V gene are GTSNPN and SVGIG (reference sequence). The CDR3 spans 16 residues. V gave up 1 base and J gave up 5 bases, with 20 bases separating them. CDR3 protein: CAWSGRAGSVGTEAFF. CDR3 DNA: TGTGCCTGGAGTGGGAGGGCAGGGAGTGTAGGAACTGAAGCTTTCTTT.

This chain links TRBV11-2 with TRBJ2-2; possibly TRBD2 for D (6 bases). Between the trimmed V and J ends, which lost 5 bases and 4 bases, there was a span of 17 bases. CDR1 is SGHAT, CDR2 FQNNGV, per germline. The CDR3 length is 16 residues. CDR3 sequence (DNA): TGTGCCAGCAGCCGCGTCCTCGGGGGAAGCACCGGGGAGCTGTTTTTT. As protein: CASSRVLGGSTGELFF.